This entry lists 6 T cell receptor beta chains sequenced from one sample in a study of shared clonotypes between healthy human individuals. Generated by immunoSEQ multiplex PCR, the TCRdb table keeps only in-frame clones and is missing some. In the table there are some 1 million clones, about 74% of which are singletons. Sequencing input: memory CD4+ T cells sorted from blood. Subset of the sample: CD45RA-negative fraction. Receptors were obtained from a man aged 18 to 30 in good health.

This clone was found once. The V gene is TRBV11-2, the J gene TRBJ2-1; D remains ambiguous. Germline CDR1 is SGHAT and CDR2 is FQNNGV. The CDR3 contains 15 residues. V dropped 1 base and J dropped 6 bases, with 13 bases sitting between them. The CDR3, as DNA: TGTGCCAGCAGCTTAGGGGTAGGTGGGTTCAATGAGCAGTTCTTC. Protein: CASSLGVGGFNEQFF.

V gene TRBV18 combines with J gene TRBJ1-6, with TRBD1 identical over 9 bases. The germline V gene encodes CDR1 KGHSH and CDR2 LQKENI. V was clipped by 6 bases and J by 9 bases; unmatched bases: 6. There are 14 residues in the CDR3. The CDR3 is CASSRDRGASPLHF. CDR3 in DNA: TGTGCCAGCTCCCGCGACAGGGGGGCTTCACCCCTCCACTTT.

The DNA for the CDR3 is TGTGCCTCAGGGGGGGACACCGGGGAGCTGTTTTTT. It is translated as CASGGDTGELFF. The chain links TRBV2 to TRBJ2-2; possibly TRBD1 or TRBD2 for D (7 bases each). V was clipped by 11 bases and J by 3 bases, with 10 bases between them. Germline V gives CDR1 SNHLY, CDR2 FYNNEI. The CDR3 has 12 amino acids.

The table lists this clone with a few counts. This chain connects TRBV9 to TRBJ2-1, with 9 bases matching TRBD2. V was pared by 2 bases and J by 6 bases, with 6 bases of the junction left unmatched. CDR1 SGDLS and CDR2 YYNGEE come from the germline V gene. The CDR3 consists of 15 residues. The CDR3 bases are TGTGCCAGCAGCGTGACAGCGGGAGGTCGCAATGAGCAGTTCTTC. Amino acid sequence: CASSVTAGGRNEQFF.

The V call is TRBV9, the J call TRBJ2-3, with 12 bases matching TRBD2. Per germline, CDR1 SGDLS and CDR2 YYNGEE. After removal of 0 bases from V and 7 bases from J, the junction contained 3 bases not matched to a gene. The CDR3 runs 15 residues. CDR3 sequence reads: CASSVDLAGGNTQYF. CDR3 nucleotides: TGTGCCAGCAGCGTAGACCTAGCGGGGGGGAATACGCAGTATTTT.

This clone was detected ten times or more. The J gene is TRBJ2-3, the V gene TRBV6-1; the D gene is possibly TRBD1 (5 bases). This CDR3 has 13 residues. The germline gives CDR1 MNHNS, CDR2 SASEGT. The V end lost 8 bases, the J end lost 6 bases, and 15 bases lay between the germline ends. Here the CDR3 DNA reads TGTGCCAGCGGTCGGCAGGGTATTGATACGCAGTATTTT. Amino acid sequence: CASGRQGIDTQYF.